This T cell receptor beta chain was captured in a study of blood T cell repertoires in COVID-19 (dated by TCRdb to the early 2020s). About the investigation overall: The collaborator samples originated in the United States, Italy and Spain and spanned the acute and convalescent phases of COVID-19. The prospective study material was composed of cDNA or gDNA derived from T cells, B-cell-depleted T cells, or PBMCs. Deeply sampled blood TCRbeta repertoires from subjects exposed to, actively infected with, or recovered from COVID-19 were included in the dataset. A freely available public database, intended as a resource for researchers studying the immune response to SARS-CoV-2, is where the repertoires were released. Samples came from the ongoing ImmuneRACE study (first 160 participants) plus 1,254 subjects from 6 global collaborators. A de-identified subject ID, COVID-19 status, age in years and sex were almost always included in the sample metadata. Where available, HLA class I and class II types were taken from metadata supplied by the sample provider and were not determined by assay-based typing. The research as a whole found: How much clinical and demographic metadata was included differed by source and by participant, and the metadata was provided uncurated.

TCRbeta CDR3 regions were amplified from genomic DNA by means of the immunoSEQ Assay, a bias-controlled multiplex PCR. Concerning the study's data processing: Within the assay, amplification of reference gene primers was used to estimate how many nucleated cells each sample contained. To quantify the absolute abundance of each unique TCRbeta CDR3 rearrangement, sequence reads were collapsed and filtered. Productive Simpson clonality was computed per sample as the square root of Simpson's diversity index over productive rearrangements. As stored in TCRdb, this immuneACCESS dataset retains in-frame rearrangements with V and J assigned. A fraction of the clones does not appear; measured against another copy, unresolved V genes explain less than half of the discrepancy, and the remainder lacks a known reason. V and J calls and clone size are those listed in that table; D and trimming were worked out from the DNA. The sample data list 100,000 to 150,000 clones, and 75% to 90% of these were observed just once. The top ten clones comprise 25% to 35% of the sample.

With respect to this clone: The antigen it binds to is not known. It has no much larger one-base neighbor in the sample; base qualities were not kept.

The trim is 0 bases for V and 7 bases for J, with a gap of 13 bases between the germline ends. Inclusive of the bounding cysteine and phenylalanine, the CDR3 is 15 residues long. The CDR3 DNA has 45 bases and is translated from base 1. Sequences LGHDT (CDR1) and YNNKEL (CDR2) are obtained from the germline V gene (reference sequence). Collaborating institutions collected whole blood in K2EDTA tubes following their own protocols. For TCRbeta analysis, collaborators shipped samples as frozen whole blood, isolated PBMCs, or DNA extracted from either of those sample types. The source is a woman between 70 and 85 years old with acute or convalescent COVID-19. The chain is made from TRBV3-1 (or the pseudogene TRBV3-2) and TRBJ1-5; TRBD1 is a possible D gene, resting on 6 matching bases. The sequencing sample was made of peripheral blood. The CDR3 region reads CASSQEHVQGQPQHF. The bases read TGTGCCAGCAGCCAAGAGCACGTACAGGGCCAGCCCCAGCATTTT.